This is a list of T cell receptor beta chains from one sample in a study of CD8+ T cells in alopecia areata. Only in-frame clones appear in the TCRdb table, and some are missing; sequencing was by immunoSEQ multiplex PCR. The sample carries some 180,000 clones, 50% to 65% recorded once. Sequenced material: CD8+ T cells sorted from blood, taken at week 24, from a patient treated with tofacitinib. These TCRs come from a human donor with alopecia areata. CDR3s include the opening cysteine and the closing phenylalanine or tryptophan. D genes are given only for firm matches. Rows give clone size only sometimes, using once, few, many, or a class for an expanded clone.

d_call j_call v_call clone_size cdr3_nt cdr3_aa
NA TRBJ2-2 TRBV14 NA TGTGCCAGCAGCCAAGTGGGCACCTCGAACACCGGGGAGCTGTTTTTT CASSQVGTSNTGELFF
TRBD1 TRBJ2-7 TRBV15 few TGTGCCACCAGCAGAGAAGGACAGGGGTTCAACGAGCAGTACTTC CATSREGQGFNEQYF
NA TRBJ1-2 TRBV13 few TGTGCCAGCAGCATACGCGGGGTAGGAAACTATGGCTACACCTTC CASSIRGVGNYGYTF
NA TRBJ1-2 TRBV4-1 NA TGCGCCAGCAGCCAAGCAGGGTGGAACTATGGCTACACCTTC CASSQAGWNYGYTF
TRBD1 TRBJ2-7 TRBV29-1 NA TGCAGCGTTGTATACAGGGGATCCTACGAGCAGTACTTC CSVVYRGSYEQYF
NA TRBJ2-1 TRBV6-6 many TGTGCCAGCAGTTATGTGGGGGATCCCAATGAGCAGTTCTTC CASSYVGDPNEQFF
TRBD2 TRBJ2-1 TRBV5-1 NA TGCGCCAGCAGCCGAGGGACTAGCGTTAATGAGCAGTTCTTC CASSRGTSVNEQFF
NA TRBJ2-7 TRBV5-5 many TGTGCCAGCAGCTTGGTCCCGAGGGACGAGCAGTACTTC CASSLVPRDEQYF
NA TRBJ2-7 TRBV6-1 NA TGTGCCAGCAGTGAAGCCCCCAGGCACGGGCACGAGCAGTACTTC CASSEAPRHGHEQYF
TRBD1 TRBJ2-7 TRBV29-1 once TGCAGCGACTCGGTCCGGGACAGGGGTTCCTGGGAGTCCTACGAGCAGTACTTC CSDSVRDRGSWESYEQYF
NA TRBJ2-2 TRBV4-1 few TGCGCCAGCAGCCAAAGAACGGCCGGGGAGCTGTTTTTT CASSQRTAGELFF
NA TRBJ2-5 TRBV10-2 few TGCGCCAGCAGCCTCAGGTACCAAGAGACCCAGTACTTC CASSLRYQETQYF
NA TRBJ1-1 TRBV29-1 few TGCAGCGCAACGGGCGGGACTGAAGCTTTCTTT CSATGGTEAFF
TRBD2 TRBJ2-1 TRBV27 NA TGTGCCAGCAGACCCTCGGGGGGTAGCTCCTACAATGAGCAGTTCTTC CASRPSGGSSYNEQFF
TRBD1 TRBJ1-1 TRBV30 NA TGTGCCTGGAATACAGGGGGGTATACTGAAGCTTTCTTT CAWNTGGYTEAFF
TRBD1 TRBJ1-4 TRBV5-6 few TGTGCCAGCAGCCCGGGGACAGCCGCTCCAGTCGTAAATGAAAAACTGTTTTTT CASSPGTAAPVVNEKLFF
NA TRBJ2-1 TRBV5-1 NA TGCGCCAGCAGCTTGGAGGGGCCGTACAATGAGCAGTTCTTC CASSLEGPYNEQFF
NA TRBJ2-1 TRBV2 few TGTGCCAGCAGTGAAATCGGGGGAAAAAACAATGAGCAGTTCTTC CASSEIGGKNNEQFF
NA TRBJ2-1 TRBV7-8 NA TGTGCCAGCAGCCTCATTACCTCAGGGATTACCTACAATGAGCAGTTCTTC CASSLITSGITYNEQFF
NA TRBJ2-4 TRBV27 few TGTGCCAGCAGAGGGGGTTCGGACATTCAGTACTTC CASRGGSDIQYF
TRBD1 TRBJ1-5 TRBV19 NA TGTGCCAGTAGTATAGTGGACAGGTACAATCAGCCCCAGCATTTT CASSIVDRYNQPQHF
NA TRBJ2-7 TRBV5-1 once TGCGCCAGCAGCGAGGCCGGGGACGAGCAGTACTTC CASSEAGDEQYF
NA TRBJ2-1 TRBV5-1 NA TGCGCCAGCAGCTTGGCGGACGCCTACAATGAGCAGTTCTTC CASSLADAYNEQFF
NA TRBJ1-2 TRBV27 few TGTGCCAGCAGTCCTTCGACAGGACCCCTTAACTATGGCTACACCTTC CASSPSTGPLNYGYTF
NA TRBJ2-3 TRBV27 NA TGTGCCAGCCAGCATACAGATACGCAGTATTTT CASQHTDTQYF
NA TRBJ2-2 TRBV27 NA TGTGCCAGCAGAGCTAGTACAAACACCGGGGAGCTGTTTTTT CASRASTNTGELFF
TRBD1 TRBJ1-2 TRBV15 NA TGTGCCACCAGCAGAGCCGACAGGGCCACCTATGGCTACACCTTC CATSRADRATYGYTF
NA TRBJ2-1 TRBV30 NA TGTGCCTGGAACGGCAGGTTCTACAATGAGCAGTTCTTC CAWNGRFYNEQFF
NA TRBJ1-2 TRBV27 NA TGTGCCAGCAGTTTGACAGTTTTGGGGTATGGCTACACCTTC CASSLTVLGYGYTF
NA TRBJ2-7 TRBV4-3 once TGCGCCAGCAGTCGTGGTCCCTCCTACGAGCAGTACTTC CASSRGPSYEQYF
NA TRBJ1-1 TRBV4-3 few TGCGCCAGCAGCCAAGAGTACTCTCCCTCGAAGAACACTGAAGCTTTCTTT CASSQEYSPSKNTEAFF
NA TRBJ2-7 TRBV7-9 many TGTGCCAGCAGCTTTAAAGGCGAGCAGTACTTC CASSFKGEQYF
NA TRBJ2-7 TRBV25-1 NA TGTGCCAGCAGTGAATGGGGGGCTGGGTCCTACGAGCAGTACTTC CASSEWGAGSYEQYF
NA TRBJ2-3 TRBV2 NA TGTGCCAGCAGTGAGCTAGCAAGAGGCGCAGATACGCAGTATTTT CASSELARGADTQYF
TRBD1 TRBJ1-2 TRBV29-1 NA TGCAGCGTTGATACGGACAGGGAGGATGGCTACACCTTC CSVDTDREDGYTF
NA TRBJ2-3 TRBV27 NA TGTGCCAGCAGCCACCCGACAGGTACAGATACGCAGTATTTT CASSHPTGTDTQYF
NA TRBJ2-1 TRBV4-2 NA TGTGCCAGCAGCCCGATAGGGGATGAGCAGTTCTTC CASSPIGDEQFF